This TCR beta chain was profiled in a study of naive and memory T cell subsets. Study outcomes and limitations: A few larger clonotypes appeared in naive repertoires, especially CD8, possibly memory cells re-expressing CD45RA.

CD4 T cells were positively selected, then CD8 T cells from the CD4-negative fraction. The CDR3 contains 15 residues. Germline assignment: CDR1 SGHTA and CDR2 FQGNSA. Deletions cut 5 bases from V and 6 bases from J, with 20 bases between. Two oligonucleotides, mixed equimolar, formed the beta constant-region primer covering TRBC1 and TRBC2. Nested alpha and beta constant-region primers with the SP2 primer drove four PCR rounds on ligated cDNA. Ligation attached a single-stranded oligonucleotide with a 12-nucleotide UMI and the SP2 primer to the cDNA 3' end. From the UMI-ligation and nested PCR reads, TCRdb called clonotypes with MiXCR, one entry per CDR3 protein. The table records about 99,000 distinct CDR3 sequences, more than 14% of them present only once. This clonotype was recorded many times. What it binds is unknown.

Sequencing was done on a sample of naive CD8+ T cells from blood. The receptor was isolated from a human donor in good health. The chain recombines TRBV7-2 with TRBJ2-7, with D unclear. In DNA form, the CDR3 reads TGTGCCAGCAGCCCGCTAATGGGGTCGTCGTTCGAGCAGTACTTC. Translation gives CASSPLMGSSFEQYF.